The sequence of this T cell receptor beta chain was determined in a study of cytomegalovirus exposure and HLA in healthy donors. Across the study: Later analysis reported that the roughly 120 validation repertoires shared the platform of the roughly 710 first-cohort repertoires. Study-wide results and limits: It was found in a later analysis that first-cohort TCR clusters tended to co-occur in the 95 to 150 validation repertoires. The authors listed around 150 TCR beta chains as cytomegalovirus-associated.

J was trimmed by 7 bases and V by 5 bases; bases with no gene match: 10. The germline CDR1 and CDR2 sequences are MDHEN and SYDVKM. The CDR3 consists of 16 residues. The method was immunoSEQ multiplex PCR; TCRdb's version includes in-frame clones alone and lacks a portion of them. This table has roughly 150,000 clones, roughly nine tenths appearing once. A word on this clone: No antigen is known for it.

What was sequenced was PBMCs. This TCR was recovered from a woman aged 18-29 years in good health and CMV-seropositive. This chain uses TRBV28 with TRBJ1-5, with TRBD1 matching 11 bases. CDR3 DNA sequence: TGTGCCAGCAGTGAACCCCGGACAGGGGGCACCCAGCCCCAGCATTTT. Protein sequence: CASSEPRTGGTQPQHF. The complete variable domain, with remaining parts taken from reference TRBV28 and TRBJ1-5, reads DVKVTQSSRYLVKRTGEKVFLECVQDMDHENMFWYRQDPGLGLRLIYFSYDVKMKEKGDIPEGYSVSREKKERFSLILESASTNQTSMYLCASSEPRTGGTQPQHFGDGTRLSIL.